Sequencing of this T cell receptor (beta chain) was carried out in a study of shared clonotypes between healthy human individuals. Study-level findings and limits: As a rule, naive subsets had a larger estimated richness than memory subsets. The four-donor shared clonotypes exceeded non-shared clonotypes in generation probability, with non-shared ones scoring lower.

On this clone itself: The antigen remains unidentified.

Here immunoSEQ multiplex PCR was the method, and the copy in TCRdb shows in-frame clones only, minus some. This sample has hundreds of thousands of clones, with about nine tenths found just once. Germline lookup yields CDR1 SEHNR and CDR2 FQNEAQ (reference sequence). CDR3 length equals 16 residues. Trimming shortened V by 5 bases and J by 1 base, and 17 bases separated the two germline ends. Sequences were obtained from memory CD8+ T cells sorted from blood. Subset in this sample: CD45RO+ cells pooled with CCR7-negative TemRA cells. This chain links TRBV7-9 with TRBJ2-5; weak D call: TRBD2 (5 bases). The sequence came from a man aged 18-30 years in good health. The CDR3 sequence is CASSPVEGILQETQYF. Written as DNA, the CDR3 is TGTGCCAGCAGCCCCGTTGAGGGCATACTCCAAGAGACCCAGTACTTC.